Below are 21 T cell receptor beta chains sequenced from a single sample in a study of blood T cell repertoires in COVID-19. Here immunoSEQ multiplex PCR was the method, and the copy in TCRdb shows in-frame clones only, minus some. The sample includes around 70,000 clones, roughly 77% of them seen just once. The sample taken for sequencing was peripheral blood. The receptor set was obtained from a human donor in a cohort sampled during active COVID-19.

This rearrangement joins TRBV28 to TRBJ2-3, with a tentative D call TRBD2 (6 bases). V lost 9 bases and J 0 bases, leaving 13 bases between the germline ends. There are 14 residues in the CDR3. Looked up from germline, CDR1 is MDHEN and CDR2 is SYDVKM. The CDR3 region is CASGTGISTDTQYF. The CDR3 DNA reads TGTGCCAGTGGGACTGGAATTAGCACAGATACGCAGTATTTT. Using reference TRBV28 and TRBJ2-3 for the parts outside the CDR3, the full variable domain is DVKVTQSSRYLVKRTGEKVFLECVQDMDHENMFWYRQDPGLGLRLIYFSYDVKMKEKGDIPEGYSVSREKKERFSLILESASTNQTSMYLCASGTGISTDTQYFGPGTRLTVL.

The chain links TRBV9 to TRBJ2-1; tentatively, D is TRBD1 (6 bases). Trimming stripped 3 bases from V and 8 bases from J, with 15 bases between. Germline assignment: CDR1 SGDLS and CDR2 YYNGEE. The CDR3 extends over 14 amino acids. The CDR3 here is CASSADRTVDEQFF. In DNA, the CDR3 is TGTGCCAGCAGCGCCGACAGGACAGTGGATGAGCAGTTCTTC.

This clone was observed a single time. The chain carries TRBV29-1 and TRBJ2-7; TRBD1 matches 7 bases. The CDR3 contains 16 residues. Trimming took 0 bases from V and 1 from J; bases not matched to a gene: 9. Germline CDR1 SQVTM, CDR2 ANQGSEA. The CDR3 sequence is CSVEDRRGTASYEQYF. The CDR3, as DNA: TGCAGCGTTGAAGATCGTAGGGGGACAGCTTCCTACGAGCAGTACTTC.

This chain uses TRBV5-1 with TRBJ2-7; 14 positions agree with TRBD2. Trimming removed 5 bases from V and 6 bases from J; junction bases left unmatched: 10. In germline, CDR1 is SGHRS, CDR2 YFSETQ. The CDR3 has 16 amino acids. The CDR3 DNA follows: TGCGCCAGCAGGGACGGATCAGGGACTAGCGGGAGCGAGCAGTACTTC. It translates to CASRDGSGTSGSEQYF.

The rearrangement links TRBV10-1 to TRBJ2-7; D unresolved. Trimming took 6 bases from V and 4 from J, leaving 16 bases between them. CDR1 is WNHNN and CDR2 is SYGVQD in the germline V gene (reference sequence). This CDR3 comprises 14 residues. The CDR3 loop reads CASSPTSRLYEQYF. The CDR3 DNA is TGCGCCAGCAGCCCCACTTCACGATTGTACGAGCAGTACTTC.

This chain connects TRBV4-3 to TRBJ2-3; TRBD2 aligns across 8 bases. Trimming removed 4 bases from V and 3 bases from J; junction bases left unmatched: 6. CDR1 and CDR2 from the germline V gene are LGHNA and YSLEER. CDR3 length: 15 residues. CDR3 sequence (DNA): TGCGCCAGCAGCCCTAGCGGGTCCAGGACAGATACGCAGTATTTT. Translation gives CASSPSGSRTDTQYF.

The J gene is TRBJ2-3, the V gene TRBV7-2, with 8 bases matching TRBD2. The germline V gene encodes CDR1 SGHTA and CDR2 FQGNSA. Losses at the gene ends were 7 bases for V and 3 bases for J; bases not matched to a gene: 15. This CDR3 is built from 17 residues. CDR3 in amino acids: CASTPREGRVGTDTQYF. CDR3 DNA: TGTGCCAGCACACCCCGGGAGGGGCGCGTGGGTACAGATACGCAGTATTTT.

The V and J genes are TRBV28 and TRBJ2-7; 10 bases match TRBD2. The germline V gene has CDR1 MDHEN and CDR2 SYDVKM. The CDR3 extends over 16 amino acids. V gave up 6 bases and J gave up 5 bases; unmatched junction bases: 13. CDR3 protein: CASRKQWTSGKNEQYF. DNA of the CDR3: TGTGCCAGCAGGAAACAATGGACTAGCGGTAAAAACGAGCAGTACTTC.

The CDR3: CASFHSRNTIYF. The CDR3, as DNA: TGTGCCAGCTTCCACAGTAGAAACACCATATATTTT. The chain has TRBV6-6 and TRBJ1-3; D call uncertain. The CDR3 consists of 12 residues. The germline V gene encodes CDR1 MNHNY and CDR2 SVGAGI (reference sequence). V lost 8 bases, J lost 5 bases, and 10 bases lay in between.

This chain joins TRBV6-1 and TRBJ2-7; a possible D gene is TRBD2 (6 bases). This CDR3 comprises 14 residues. The germline CDR1 and CDR2 sequences are MNHNS and SASEGT. V was trimmed by 2 bases and J by 7 bases, leaving 15 bases between them. The CDR3 loop reads CASSELRDLGEQYF. In DNA form, the CDR3 reads TGTGCCAGCAGTGAATTGCGGGACCTGGGGGAGCAGTACTTC.

This clone was seen a handful of times. The chain couples TRBV27 to TRBJ1-1; a weak D match, TRBD1 (5 bases). The CDR3 consists of 14 residues. Trimming pared 7 bases from V and 0 bases from J, leaving 12 bases between. Germline V CDR1 and CDR2: MNHEY, SMNVEV (reference sequence). The CDR3 protein is CASKWGRMNTEAFF. As DNA, the CDR3 is TGTGCCAGCAAATGGGGCAGAATGAACACTGAAGCTTTCTTT.

This chain joins TRBV5-1 and TRBJ2-5, with 8 positions matching TRBD1. The junction had 5 bases not matched to a gene; V was cut back by 5 bases and J by 5 bases. Per germline, CDR1 SGHRS and CDR2 YFSETQ. The CDR3 totals 13 residues. As DNA, the CDR3 is TGCGCCAGCAGGGACAGGGCGGGGGAGACCCAGTACTTC. Residues: CASRDRAGETQYF. The whole variable domain, remainder taken from reference TRBV5-1 and TRBJ2-5, is KAGVTQTPRYLIKTRGQQVTLSCSPISGHRSVSWYQQTPGQGLQFLFEYFSETQRNKGNFPGRFSGRQFSNSRSEMNVSTLELGDSALYLCASRDRAGETQYFGPGTRLLVL.

The rearrangement links TRBV12-3 or TRBV12-4 to TRBJ1-1, with unresolved D. Between the trimmed V and J ends, which lost 6 bases and 3 bases, there was a span of 11 bases. This CDR3 is 13 amino acids long. CDR3 coding DNA: TGTGCCAGCAGGGGAGGCGGGTACACTGAAGCTTTCTTT. Translated, it gives CASRGGGYTEAFF.

J is TRBJ2-7 and V is TRBV15; D unclear. From germline, CDR1 is LNHNV and CDR2 YYDKDF (reference sequence). The CDR3 covers 13 residues. The V end was cut by 0 bases, the J end by 4 bases, with 7 bases between. The CDR3 DNA reads as TGTGCCACCAGCAGAGATAAACAGTACGAGCAGTACTTC. Amino acids: CATSRDKQYEQYF.

The rearrangement uses TRBV5-6 and TRBJ2-7; 8 positions agree with TRBD1. The CDR3 sequence is 14 residues long. In germline, CDR1 is SGHDT, CDR2 YYEEEE. Unmatched junction bases numbered 7, after V lost 2 bases and J lost 6 bases. CDR3 in DNA: TGTGCCAGCAGCTTCGGACAGGGCTATTTCGAGCAGTACTTC. It encodes CASSFGQGYFEQYF.

This clone was counted a single time. V usage is TRBV7-2 and J usage is TRBJ1-6, with D tentatively TRBD1 (6 bases). Trimming took 0 bases from V and 9 from J, leaving 18 bases between them. This CDR3 contains 17 residues. Germline V lookup: CDR1 SGHTA, CDR2 FQGNSA. The CDR3: CASSLAGRGASSSPLHF. The CDR3 DNA reads TGTGCCAGCAGCTTAGCAGGACGGGGGGCGTCGTCTTCACCCCTCCACTTT. The full variable domain, completed using reference TRBV7-2 and TRBJ1-6, is GAGVSQSPSNKVTEKGKDVELRCDPISGHTALYWYRQSLGQGLEFLIYFQGNSAPDKSGLPSDRFSAERTGGSVSTLTIQRTQQEDSAVYLCASSLAGRGASSSPLHFGNGTRLTVT.

The gene calls are TRBV2 and TRBJ1-1; TRBD1 matches at 8 bases. J gave up 0 bases and V 6 bases, and 9 bases lay outside the gene matches. The CDR3 length is 16 residues. Germline values: CDR1 SNHLY, CDR2 FYNNEI. CDR3 nucleotide sequence: TGTGCCAGCAGGGGGGCCGGGACAGGTATGAACACTGAAGCTTTCTTT. Amino acids: CASRGAGTGMNTEAFF. Complete variable domain (other parts from reference TRBV2 and TRBJ1-1): EPEVTQTPSHQVTQMGQEVILRCVPISNHLYFYWYRQILGQKVEFLVSFYNNEISEKSEIFDDQFSVERPDGSNFTLKIRSTKLEDSAMYFCASRGAGTGMNTEAFFGQGTRLTVV.

The CDR3 DNA reads TGTGCCAGCAGCCAAACAGGGCTTCCTAATGAAAAACTGTTTTTT. Residues: CASSQTGLPNEKLFF. This chain joins TRBV6-4 and TRBJ1-4, with D perhaps matching TRBD1 (6 bases). Trimming shortened V by 6 bases and J by 3 bases, and 14 bases separated the two germline ends. This CDR3 contains 15 residues. CDR1 is MRHNA and CDR2 is SNTAGT in the germline V gene.

This clone was observed a single time. CDR3 nucleotides: TGTGCCACCAGTGACCCACTAGCGGGAGGGCCGGGAGATACGCAGTATTTT. Its translation is CATSDPLAGGPGDTQYF. The rearrangement joins TRBV24-1 to TRBJ2-3, with TRBD2 matching 13 bases. Germline V gene data show CDR1 as KGHDR and CDR2 as SFDVKD. J was trimmed by 5 bases and V by 4 bases; bases with no gene match: 8. This CDR3 comprises 17 residues.

This clone was observed at least ten times. The V gene is TRBV19, the J gene TRBJ2-7, with TRBD2 matching 7 bases. V shed 9 bases, J shed 1 base, and the junction held 15 bases outside the gene matches. CDR1 and CDR2 from the germline V gene are LNHDA and SQIVND (reference sequence). The CDR3 is made up of 16 amino acids. CDR3 DNA sequence: TGTGCCAGCAGTGCCACGGGACTACGGGGTTCCTACGAGCAGTACTTC. It translates to CASSATGLRGSYEQYF.

V and J are TRBV6-2 or TRBV6-3 and TRBJ2-3; 9 positions agree with TRBD2. This CDR3 spans 18 amino acids. J gave up 2 bases and V 0 bases, and 9 bases lay outside the gene matches. Germline V gene sequence: CDR1 MNHEY, CDR2 SVGEGT. The CDR3 is CASSYSRSSGTLTDTQYF. CDR3 DNA: TGTGCCAGCAGTTACTCGAGATCTAGCGGGACGCTCACAGATACGCAGTATTTT.